A single sample is the source of the 25 T cell receptor beta chains below, sequenced in a study of blood T cell repertoires in COVID-19. Sequencing used immunoSEQ multiplex PCR; TCRdb keeps in-frame clones, though not all of them. The data hold 45,000 to 55,000 clones, with roughly 85% observed a single time. The sample taken for sequencing was peripheral blood. Receptors were obtained from a human donor in a cohort sampled during active COVID-19.

V is TRBV29-1 and J is TRBJ2-7; the D gene is possibly TRBD1 (6 bases). Germline CDR1 reads SQVTM; CDR2 reads ANQGSEA. Trimming cost V 7 bases and J 5 bases, with 15 bases left between them. This CDR3 comprises 12 residues. Here the CDR3 DNA reads TGCAGCGGGAGAGGGGGAAGCAACGAGCAGTACTTC. Protein: CSGRGGSNEQYF.

The chain's CDR3 is CASSLQGDYGYTF. In DNA, the CDR3 is TGTGCCAGCAGCCTACAGGGAGACTATGGCTACACCTTC. The V gene is TRBV6-5, the J gene TRBJ1-2, with D maybe TRBD1 (6 bases). The length of the CDR3 is 13 residues. Trimming left V 6 bases short and J 3 bases short, with 11 bases between. The V gene's germline CDR1 is MNHEY and CDR2 SVGAGI.

V gene TRBV5-6 combines with J gene TRBJ2-1; a weak D match, TRBD2 (6 bases). CDR1 SGHDT and CDR2 YYEEEE come from the germline V gene. V lost 4 bases and J lost 7, with 15 bases in between. The CDR3 covers 14 residues. The CDR3 nucleotides are TGTGCCAGCAGCCGGCGGGGCAGGGCGAATGAGCAGTTCTTC. It specifies CASSRRGRANEQFF. Looking up the rest from reference TRBV5-6 and TRBJ2-1 gives the full variable domain: DAGVTQSPTHLIKTRGQQVTLRCSPKSGHDTVSWYQQALGQGPQFIFQYYEEEERQRGNFPDRFSGHQFPNYSSELNVNALLLGDSALYLCASSRRGRANEQFFGPGTRLTVL.

This chain connects TRBV2 to TRBJ2-3; 13 positions agree with TRBD2. Per germline, CDR1 SNHLY and CDR2 FYNNEI. J was trimmed by 4 bases and V by 6 bases; bases with no gene match: 4. The CDR3 covers 15 residues. The CDR3 here is CASRATSGGADTQYF. CDR3 sequence (DNA): TGTGCCAGCAGGGCTACTAGCGGGGGGGCAGATACGCAGTATTTT.

The chain couples TRBV5-1 to TRBJ2-3; 10 bases match TRBD2. The junction had 4 bases not matched to a gene; V was cut back by 4 bases and J by 5 bases. Per germline, CDR1 SGHRS and CDR2 YFSETQ. This CDR3 is built from 14 residues. The CDR3 bases are TGCGCCAGCAGCCACGGACTAGCGGTAGATACGCAGTATTTT. Translating it yields CASSHGLAVDTQYF.

This clone has just one count. The J gene is TRBJ2-7, the V gene TRBV6-2 or TRBV6-3; no clear D. Between the trimmed V and J ends, which lost 0 bases and 0 bases, there was a span of 12 bases. The V gene's germline CDR1 is MNHEY and CDR2 SVGEGT. The CDR3 is 16 amino acids. The CDR3 sequence: CASSYSKLRISYEQYF. The CDR3 DNA is TGTGCCAGCAGTTACTCGAAGCTCCGAATCTCCTACGAGCAGTACTTC.

This chain joins TRBV7-9 and TRBJ2-1, with TRBD1 matching over 8 bases. The J segment lost 8 bases and the V segment lost 4 bases, leaving 4 bases of the junction unmatched. This CDR3 has 13 amino acids. Germline CDR1 reads SEHNR; CDR2 reads FQNEAQ (reference sequence). CDR3: CASSSGQGYEQFF. The CDR3 DNA sequence: TGTGCCAGCAGCTCAGGACAGGGCTATGAGCAGTTCTTC.

The genes are TRBV30 and TRBJ1-3; no clear D. The germline V gene encodes CDR1 GTSNPN and CDR2 SVGIG (reference sequence). CDR3 length: 12 amino acids. V lost 5 bases, J lost 4 bases, and 9 bases lay in between. The CDR3: CAWGTVGNTIYF. CDR3 sequence (DNA): TGTGCCTGGGGCACGGTGGGAAACACCATATATTTT.

This clone has a handful of counts. The chain carries TRBV4-2 and TRBJ2-1; D remains unclear. The CDR3 loop spans 15 amino acids. The germline CDR1 and CDR2 sequences are LGHNA and YNFKEQ. V was pared by 4 bases and J by 0 bases, with 10 bases between. In DNA form, the CDR3 reads TGTGCCAGCAGCCCCCGAGAGAGCTCCTACAATGAGCAGTTCTTC. It translates to CASSPRESSYNEQFF.

V gene TRBV10-3 combines with J gene TRBJ1-5; TRBD1 aligns across 9 bases. The V gene end was trimmed by 0 bases and the J gene end by 3 bases; junction bases not matched to a gene: 3. Germline V CDR1 and CDR2: ENHRY, SYGVKD. The CDR3 spans 16 residues. The CDR3 region has the DNA TGTGCCATCAGTGAGTCAACAGGGGGCAACAATCAGCCCCAGCATTTT. Its translation is CAISESTGGNNQPQHF.

This clone was seen a handful of times. The chain has TRBV5-6 and TRBJ2-5, with TRBD2 matching 9 bases. The V gene's germline CDR1 is SGHDT and CDR2 YYEEEE. The V segment lost 0 bases and the J segment 5 bases; nucleotides outside the gene matches: 5. There are 15 residues in the CDR3. Written as DNA, the CDR3 is TGTGCCAGCAGCTTGGCGGCGGGGGGGCGGGAGACCCAGTACTTC. Protein sequence: CASSLAAGGRETQYF.

This clone appeared a few times. This same CDR3 is encoded by further DNA sequences in the sample. The V gene is TRBV12-3 or TRBV12-4, the J gene TRBJ1-1; no clear D gene. Trimming took 3 bases from V and 1 from J, leaving 6 bases between them. This CDR3 region has 13 residues. The CDR3 protein is CASSFGRNTEAFF. For the CDR3, the DNA is TGTGCCAGCAGTTTCGGGAGGAACACTGAAGCTTTCTTT.

The chain is built from TRBV7-9 and TRBJ1-2; 7 bases fit TRBD1. Germline V lookup: CDR1 SEHNR, CDR2 FQNEAQ (reference sequence). J was trimmed by 4 bases and V by 5 bases; bases with no gene match: 7. The CDR3 is made up of 14 amino acids. The CDR3 region is CASSTRSGGYGYTF. The CDR3 region has the DNA TGTGCCAGCAGCACGAGATCAGGGGGCTATGGCTACACCTTC.

This sequence joins TRBV12-3 or TRBV12-4 and TRBJ1-5; TRBD1 matches at 7 bases. V was pared by 6 bases and J by 5 bases, with 4 bases of the junction left unmatched. The CDR3 is 13 residues long. In DNA, the CDR3 is TGTGCCAGCAGCCTCGACAGGGATCAGCCCCAGCATTTT. Amino acid sequence: CASSLDRDQPQHF.

The V and J genes are TRBV2 and TRBJ2-7; perhaps TRBD2 as D (5 bases). V dropped 4 bases and J dropped 3 bases, with 13 bases sitting between them. The CDR3 is 14 residues long. Germline values: CDR1 SNHLY, CDR2 FYNNEI. The CDR3 nucleotides are TGTGCCAGCAGTGCCCCGGACGGGAACTACGAGCAGTACTTC. Its translation is CASSAPDGNYEQYF.

Only one count was recorded for this clone. The chain employs TRBV12-3 or TRBV12-4 and TRBJ1-2; the D gene is possibly TRBD1 (5 bases). V gave up 8 bases and J gave up 2 bases, with 12 bases separating them. This CDR3 comprises 13 residues. CDR3 sequence reads: CASAWGRNYGYTF. For the CDR3, the DNA is TGTGCCAGCGCCTGGGGCAGAAACTATGGCTACACCTTC.

The J gene is TRBJ1-2, the V gene TRBV11-2; D is unresolved. Between the trimmed V and J ends, which lost 0 bases and 8 bases, there was a span of 13 bases. There are 14 residues in the CDR3. Germline V gene sequence: CDR1 SGHAT, CDR2 FQNNGV. The CDR3 region is CASSLDPGAVGYTF. The DNA of the CDR3 is TGTGCCAGCAGCTTAGACCCGGGAGCCGTAGGCTACACCTTC.

Only one count was recorded for this clone. The chain recombines TRBV6-5 with TRBJ1-1; 7 bases are a match to TRBD1. Germline CDR1 is MNHEY and CDR2 is SVGAGI. The CDR3 runs to 14 residues. With 6 bases clipped from V and 5 bases from J, the junction kept 9 bases outside the gene matches. CDR3 sequence (DNA): TGTGCCAGCAGCCCGACAGGGAGAAGGACTGAAGCTTTCTTT. Translated, it gives CASSPTGRRTEAFF.

J is TRBJ1-2 and V is TRBV19, with D maybe TRBD1 (5 bases). CDR3 length: 16 residues. V lost 6 bases, J lost 4 bases, and 21 bases lay in between. Germline V CDR1 and CDR2: LNHDA, SQIVND (reference sequence). DNA for the CDR3: TGTGCCAGTAGGGTGAACGGGGCGCGGGGAACCTATGGCTACACCTTC. This sequence encodes CASRVNGARGTYGYTF.

The V and J genes are TRBV5-1 and TRBJ2-1, with 13 bases identical to TRBD2. The CDR3 is 17 amino acids. J lost 7 bases, V lost 0 bases, and 7 bases had no gene match. Germline CDR1 SGHRS, CDR2 YFSETQ. In DNA, the CDR3 is TGCGCCAGCAGCTTGGGGACTAGCGGGGGAGGTGGGAATGAGCAGTTCTTC. It specifies CASSLGTSGGGGNEQFF. The full variable domain, completed using reference TRBV5-1 and TRBJ2-1, is KAGVTQTPRYLIKTRGQQVTLSCSPISGHRSVSWYQQTPGQGLQFLFEYFSETQRNKGNFPGRFSGRQFSNSRSEMNVSTLELGDSALYLCASSLGTSGGGGNEQFFGPGTRLTVL.

The V gene is TRBV13, the J gene TRBJ2-5, with TRBD2 matching over 8 bases. V dropped 4 bases and J dropped 4; count of bases not matched to a gene: 11. Germline assignment: CDR1 PRHDT and CDR2 FYEKMQ (reference sequence). This CDR3 contains 16 residues. The CDR3 nucleotides are TGTGCCAGCAGCTCCAGACTGGCGGGGGGTGGAGAGACCCAGTACTTC. It translates to CASSSRLAGGGETQYF.

This clone was observed a few times. The chain is built from TRBV10-1 and TRBJ2-2, with 9 bases identical to TRBD1. Trimming at V came to 8 bases and at J to 6 bases, leaving 7 bases not matched to a gene. The CDR3 is made up of 14 amino acids. Germline values: CDR1 WNHNN, CDR2 SYGVQD (reference sequence). CDR3 coding DNA: TGCGCCAGCGACGGGACAGGGTTAGCCGGGGAGCTGTTTTTT. Translation gives CASDGTGLAGELFF.

The chain uses TRBV15 and TRBJ1-5, with D possibly matching TRBD1 (5 bases). CDR1 LNHNV and CDR2 YYDKDF come from the germline V gene (reference sequence). Trimming cost V 2 bases and J 0 bases, with 14 bases left between them. The CDR3 contains 17 residues. CDR3 nucleotide sequence: TGTGCCACCAGCAGATACCGGACAACTAATAGCAATCAGCCCCAGCATTTT. Translated: CATSRYRTTNSNQPQHF. Together with reference TRBV15 and TRBJ1-5, the CDR3 gives the full variable domain: DAMVIQNPRYQVTQFGKPVTLSCSQTLNHNVMYWYQQKSSQAPKLLFHYYDKDFNNEADTPDNFQSRRPNTSFCFLDIRSPGLGDTAMYLCATSRYRTTNSNQPQHFGDGTRLSIL.

This clone was counted a single time. The genes are TRBV5-4 and TRBJ1-3; 7 positions match TRBD1. This CDR3 region has 13 residues. Germline CDR1 SGHNT, CDR2 YYREEE (reference sequence). J gave up 4 bases and V 4 bases, and 2 bases lay outside the gene matches. The CDR3 sequence is CASSLGQGNTIYF. The DNA of the CDR3 is TGTGCCAGCAGCCTGGGACAGGGAAACACCATATATTTT.

V and J are TRBV11-3 and TRBJ1-3; tentative D call: TRBD1 (6 bases). Germline V gene lookup returns CDR1 SGHNT and CDR2 YENEEA. This CDR3 is built from 13 residues. With 5 bases removed from V and 6 bases from J, the gap between germline ends came to 11 bases. The CDR3 nucleotides are TGTGCCAGCAGCCTACAGGGTGAAAACACCATATATTTT. It yields the protein CASSLQGENTIYF.